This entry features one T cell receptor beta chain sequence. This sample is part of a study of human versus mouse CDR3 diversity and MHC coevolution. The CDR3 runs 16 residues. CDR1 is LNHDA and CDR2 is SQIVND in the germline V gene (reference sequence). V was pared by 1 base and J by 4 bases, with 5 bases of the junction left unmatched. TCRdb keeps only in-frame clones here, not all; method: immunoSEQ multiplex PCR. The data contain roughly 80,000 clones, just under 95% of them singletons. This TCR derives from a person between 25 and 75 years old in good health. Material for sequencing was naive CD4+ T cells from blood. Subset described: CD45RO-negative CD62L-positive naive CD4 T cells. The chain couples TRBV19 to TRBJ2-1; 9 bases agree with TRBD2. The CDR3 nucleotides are TGTGCCAGTAGTATAGGGGGTAGCGGGAGTTACAATGAGCAGTTCTTC. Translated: CASSIGGSGSYNEQFF.